The next 3 T cell receptor beta chains were all read from a single sample in a study of long-term antiretroviral therapy in people with HIV. The assay used was immunoSEQ (version v3.0), run at survey level. The protocol was immunoSEQ multiplex PCR, while the TCRdb copy is restricted to in-frame clones and leaves out a portion. The data show 7,400 or so clones, about four fifths seen once. The source was unsorted PBMCs, collected around 0.9 years before starting antiretroviral therapy. The receptor source for this set is a man aged 35 to 55 with HIV.

The chain couples TRBV27 to TRBJ1-1, with D possibly TRBD1 on 6 matching bases. The germline CDR1 and CDR2 sequences are MNHEY and SMNVEV (reference sequence). The CDR3 loop spans 14 amino acids. The V gene lost 7 bases and the J gene lost 0 bases, with 12 bases spanning the gap. The CDR3, as DNA: TGTGCCAGCAAGGTTCAGGGGCTGAACACTGAAGCTTTCTTT. It yields the protein CASKVQGLNTEAFF.

The genes are TRBV2 and TRBJ2-1, with a possible D match to TRBD2 (6 bases). This CDR3 is 14 amino acids long. CDR1 and CDR2 from the germline V gene are SNHLY and FYNNEI. Trimming took 0 bases from V and 5 from J, leaving 8 bases between them. In DNA form, the CDR3 reads TGTGCCAGCAGTGAAGCGGGGGGAAACAATGAGCAGTTCTTC. Translating gives CASSEAGGNNEQFF.

The chain combines TRBV10-1 with TRBJ2-7; a possible D gene is TRBD1 (5 bases). The germline V gene encodes CDR1 WNHNN and CDR2 SYGVQD (reference sequence). V dropped 3 bases and J dropped 1 base, with 16 bases sitting between them. CDR3 length: 16 residues. The CDR3, as DNA: TGCGCCAGCAGTGAAGGCTTGGGGCAGGGATCCTACGAGCAGTACTTC. Its protein product is CASSEGLGQGSYEQYF.